This record concerns one T cell receptor beta chain sequence. Its antigen is not identified. Healthy bone marrow donors made up the cohort. This record belongs to a study of cytomegalovirus exposure and HLA in healthy donors. Study-level findings and limits: Presence/absence analyses rested on an assumption that sequencing depth was roughly uniform across donors.

Both 60 Vbeta primers and 13 Jbeta primers went into the PCR. The method was immunoSEQ multiplex PCR; TCRdb's version includes in-frame clones alone and lacks a portion of them. The table records 150,000 to 200,000 clones, over 70% of them present only once. The source of this sequence is a woman aged 35 to 49 in good health and CMV-seronegative. Sequenced input: PBMCs.

The CDR3 sequence is CASSLFGGPNEQFF. As DNA, the CDR3 is TGTGCCAGCAGCTTATTCGGCGGGCCGAATGAGCAGTTCTTC. The chain uses TRBV7-2 and TRBJ2-1; a weak D match, TRBD2 (5 bases). Trimming shortened V by 2 bases and J by 7 bases, and 12 bases separated the two germline ends. Germline V lookup: CDR1 SGHTA, CDR2 FQGNSA. The CDR3 loop spans 14 amino acids.